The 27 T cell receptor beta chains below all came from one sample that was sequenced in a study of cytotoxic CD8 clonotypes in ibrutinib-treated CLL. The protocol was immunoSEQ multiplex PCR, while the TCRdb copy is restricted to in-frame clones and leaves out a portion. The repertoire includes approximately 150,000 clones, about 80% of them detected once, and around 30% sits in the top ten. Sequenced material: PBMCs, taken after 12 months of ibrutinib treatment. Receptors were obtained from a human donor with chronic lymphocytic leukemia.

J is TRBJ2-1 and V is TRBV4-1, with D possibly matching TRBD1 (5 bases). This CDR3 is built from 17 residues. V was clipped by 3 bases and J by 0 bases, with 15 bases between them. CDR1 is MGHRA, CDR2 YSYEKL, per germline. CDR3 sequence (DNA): TGCGCCAGCAGCCAGACCAGGGAAAGGAGCTCCTACAATGAGCAGTTCTTC. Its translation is CASSQTRERSSYNEQFF.

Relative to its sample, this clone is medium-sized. Here the CDR3 DNA reads TGTGCCAGCGGGACTAGCGGGGTCTACGAGCAGTACTTC. Translating gives CASGTSGVYEQYF. The chain couples TRBV6-1 to TRBJ2-7; 13 bases match TRBD2. Per germline, CDR1 MNHNS and CDR2 SASEGT. V trimming: 8 bases; J trimming: 3 bases; junction bases outside the gene matches: 1. This CDR3 is 13 amino acids long.

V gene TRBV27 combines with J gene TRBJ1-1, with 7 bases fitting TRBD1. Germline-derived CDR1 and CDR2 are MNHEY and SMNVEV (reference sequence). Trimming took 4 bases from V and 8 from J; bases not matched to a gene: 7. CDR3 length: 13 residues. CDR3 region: CASSSRRDREAFF. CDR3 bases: TGTGCCAGCAGTTCGCGCCGGGACAGAGAAGCTTTCTTT.

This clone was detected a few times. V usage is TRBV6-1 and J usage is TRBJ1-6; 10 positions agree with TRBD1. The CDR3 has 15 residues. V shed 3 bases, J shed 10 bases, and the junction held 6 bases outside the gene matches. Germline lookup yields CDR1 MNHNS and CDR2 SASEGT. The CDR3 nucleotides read TGTGCCAGCAGTGATCCGGGACAGGGGTGGTCACCCCTCCACTTT. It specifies CASSDPGQGWSPLHF.

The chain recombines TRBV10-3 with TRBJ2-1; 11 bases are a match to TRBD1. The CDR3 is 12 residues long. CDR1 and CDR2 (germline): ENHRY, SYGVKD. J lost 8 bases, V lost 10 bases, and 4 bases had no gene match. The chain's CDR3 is CATGTGGHEQFF. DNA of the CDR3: TGTGCCACCGGGACAGGGGGGCATGAGCAGTTCTTC.

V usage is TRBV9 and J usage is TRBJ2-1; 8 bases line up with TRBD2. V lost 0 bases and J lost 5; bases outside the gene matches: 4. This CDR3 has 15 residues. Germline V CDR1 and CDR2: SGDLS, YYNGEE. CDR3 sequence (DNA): TGTGCCAGCAGCGTAGGCGGGAGGTTAAACAATGAGCAGTTCTTC. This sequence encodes CASSVGGRLNNEQFF. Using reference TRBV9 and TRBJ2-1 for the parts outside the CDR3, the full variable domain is DSGVTQTPKHLITATGQRVTLRCSPRSGDLSVYWYQQSLDQGLQFLIQYYNGEERAKGNILERFSAQQFPDLHSELNLSSLELGDSALYFCASSVGGRLNNEQFFGPGTRLTVL.

The CDR3 DNA follows: TGTGCCAGCAGTTTAAATGGCGGTTCCTACGAGCAGTACTTC. This encodes CASSLNGGSYEQYF. The V call is TRBV27, the J call TRBJ2-7, with no clear D. V lost 2 bases to trimming and J lost 1 base, with 9 bases between them. CDR1 is MNHEY, CDR2 SMNVEV, per germline (reference sequence). The CDR3 loop spans 14 amino acids.

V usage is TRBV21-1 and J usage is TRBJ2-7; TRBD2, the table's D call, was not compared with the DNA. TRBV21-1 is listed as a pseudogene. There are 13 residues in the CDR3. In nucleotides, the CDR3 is TGTGCCAGCAGCTGCCGAGGCGGCTACGAGCAGTACTTC. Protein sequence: CASSCRGGYEQYF.

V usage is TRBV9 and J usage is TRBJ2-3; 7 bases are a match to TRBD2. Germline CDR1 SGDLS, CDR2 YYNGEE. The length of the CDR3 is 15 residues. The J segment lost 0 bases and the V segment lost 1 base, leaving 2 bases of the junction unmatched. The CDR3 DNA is TGTGCCAGCAGCGTAACGGGGGGTAGCACAGATACGCAGTATTTT. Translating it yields CASSVTGGSTDTQYF. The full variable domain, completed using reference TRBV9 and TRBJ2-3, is DSGVTQTPKHLITATGQRVTLRCSPRSGDLSVYWYQQSLDQGLQFLIQYYNGEERAKGNILERFSAQQFPDLHSELNLSSLELGDSALYFCASSVTGGSTDTQYFGPGTRLTVL.

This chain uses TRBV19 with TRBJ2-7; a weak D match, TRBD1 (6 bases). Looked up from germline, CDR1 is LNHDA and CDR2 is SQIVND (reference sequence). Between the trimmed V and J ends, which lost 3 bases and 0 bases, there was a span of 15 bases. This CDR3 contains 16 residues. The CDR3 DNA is TGTGCCAGTAGTATCGGGACGTTGGGACACTCCTACGAGCAGTACTTC. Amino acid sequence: CASSIGTLGHSYEQYF. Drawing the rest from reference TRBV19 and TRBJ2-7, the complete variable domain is DGGITQSPKYLFRKEGQNVTLSCEQNLNHDAMYWYRQDPGQGLRLIYYSQIVNDFQKGDIAEGYSVSREKKESFPLTVTSAQKNPTAFYLCASSIGTLGHSYEQYFGPGTRLTVT.

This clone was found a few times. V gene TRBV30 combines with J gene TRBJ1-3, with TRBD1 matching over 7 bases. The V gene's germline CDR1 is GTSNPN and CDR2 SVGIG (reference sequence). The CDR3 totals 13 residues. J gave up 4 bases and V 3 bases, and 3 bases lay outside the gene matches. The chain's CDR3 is CAWSATGGNTIYF. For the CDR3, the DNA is TGTGCCTGGAGCGCGACAGGGGGAAACACCATATATTTT. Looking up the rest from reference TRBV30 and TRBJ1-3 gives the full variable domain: SQTIHQWPATLVQPVGSPLSLECTVEGTSNPNLYWYRQAAGRGLQLLFYSVGIGQISSEVPQNLSASRPQDRQFILSSKKLLLSDSGFYLCAWSATGGNTIYFGEGSWLTVV.

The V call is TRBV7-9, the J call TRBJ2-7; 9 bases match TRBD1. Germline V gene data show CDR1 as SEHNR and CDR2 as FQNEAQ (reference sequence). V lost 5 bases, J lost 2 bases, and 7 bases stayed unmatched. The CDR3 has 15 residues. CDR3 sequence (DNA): TGTGCCAGCAGCCCTCGGACAGGGGCGGCCTACGAGCAGTACTTC. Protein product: CASSPRTGAAYEQYF.

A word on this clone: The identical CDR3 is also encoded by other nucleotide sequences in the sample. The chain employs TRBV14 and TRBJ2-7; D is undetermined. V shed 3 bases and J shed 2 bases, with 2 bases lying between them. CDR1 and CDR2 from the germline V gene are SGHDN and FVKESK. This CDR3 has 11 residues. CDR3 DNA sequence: TGTGCCAGCAGCCAGGCCTACGAGCAGTACTTC. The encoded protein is CASSQAYEQYF.

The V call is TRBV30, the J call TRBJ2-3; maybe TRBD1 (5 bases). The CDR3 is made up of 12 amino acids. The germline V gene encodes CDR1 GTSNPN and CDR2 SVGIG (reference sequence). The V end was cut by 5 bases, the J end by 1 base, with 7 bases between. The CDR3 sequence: CAWARGTDTQYF. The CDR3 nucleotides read TGTGCCTGGGCCAGGGGCACAGATACGCAGTATTTT.

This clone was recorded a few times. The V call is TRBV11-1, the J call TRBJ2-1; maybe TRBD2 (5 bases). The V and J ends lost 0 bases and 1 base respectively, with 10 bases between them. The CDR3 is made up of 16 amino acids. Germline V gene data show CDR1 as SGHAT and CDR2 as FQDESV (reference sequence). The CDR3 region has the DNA TGTGCCAGCAGCTTAGCACTTAGCGTTTCCTACAATGAGCAGTTCTTC. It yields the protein CASSLALSVSYNEQFF. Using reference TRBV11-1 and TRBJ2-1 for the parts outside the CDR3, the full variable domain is EAEVAQSPRYKITEKSQAVAFWCDPISGHATLYWYRQILGQGPELLVQFQDESVVDDSQLPKDRFSAERLKGVDSTLKIQPAELGDSAMYLCASSLALSVSYNEQFFGPGTRLTVL.

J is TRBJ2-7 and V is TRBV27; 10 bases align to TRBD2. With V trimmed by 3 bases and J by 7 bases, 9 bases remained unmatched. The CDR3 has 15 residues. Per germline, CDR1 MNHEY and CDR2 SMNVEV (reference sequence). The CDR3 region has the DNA TGTGCCAGCAGTTTTGGGACTAGCGCCATCTTGGAGCAGTACTTC. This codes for CASSFGTSAILEQYF.

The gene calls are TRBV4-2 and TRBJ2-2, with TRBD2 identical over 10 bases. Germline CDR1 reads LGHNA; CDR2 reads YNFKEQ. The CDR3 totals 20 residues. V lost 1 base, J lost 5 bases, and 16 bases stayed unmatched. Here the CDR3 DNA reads TGTGCCAGCAGCCAAGCCCCCGCGACTAGCGGGTGGATACGTACCGGGGAGCTGTTTTTT. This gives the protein CASSQAPATSGWIRTGELFF.

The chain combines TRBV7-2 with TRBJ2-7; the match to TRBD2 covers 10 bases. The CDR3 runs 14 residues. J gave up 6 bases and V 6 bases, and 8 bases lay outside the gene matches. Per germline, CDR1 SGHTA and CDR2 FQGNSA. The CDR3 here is CASSPSGSFPEQYF. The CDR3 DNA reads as TGTGCCAGCAGTCCTAGCGGGAGTTTCCCCGAGCAGTACTTC. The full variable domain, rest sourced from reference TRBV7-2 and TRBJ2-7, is GAGVSQSPSNKVTEKGKDVELRCDPISGHTALYWYRQSLGQGLEFLIYFQGNSAPDKSGLPSDRFSAERTGGSVSTLTIQRTQQEDSAVYLCASSPSGSFPEQYFGPGTRLTVT.

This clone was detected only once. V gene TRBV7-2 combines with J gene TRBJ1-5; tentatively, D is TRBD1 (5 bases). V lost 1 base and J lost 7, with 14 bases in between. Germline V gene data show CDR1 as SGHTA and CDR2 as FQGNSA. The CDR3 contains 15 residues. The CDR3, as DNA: TGTGCCAGCAGCTTAGTTTGGGGGGTAGACCAGCCCCAGCATTTT. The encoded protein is CASSLVWGVDQPQHF.

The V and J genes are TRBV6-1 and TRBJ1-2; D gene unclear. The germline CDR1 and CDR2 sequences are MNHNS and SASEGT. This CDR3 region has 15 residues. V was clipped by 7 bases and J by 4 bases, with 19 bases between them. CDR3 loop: CASTIRLLGTYGYTF. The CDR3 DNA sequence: TGTGCCAGCACTATCAGGCTTTTAGGTACCTATGGCTACACCTTC.

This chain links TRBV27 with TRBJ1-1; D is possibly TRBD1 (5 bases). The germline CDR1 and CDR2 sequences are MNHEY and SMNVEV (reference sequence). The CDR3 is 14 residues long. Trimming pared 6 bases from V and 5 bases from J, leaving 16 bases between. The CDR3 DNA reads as TGTGCCAGCAGCGCCACTCCTAGGGGAACTGAAGCTTTCTTT. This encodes CASSATPRGTEAFF.

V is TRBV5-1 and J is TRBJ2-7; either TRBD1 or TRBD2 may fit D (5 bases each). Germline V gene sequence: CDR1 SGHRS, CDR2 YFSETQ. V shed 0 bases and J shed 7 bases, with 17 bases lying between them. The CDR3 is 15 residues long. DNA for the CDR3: TGCGCCAGCAGCTTGGACGTCGGGACCCGGGGAGAGCAGTACTTC. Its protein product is CASSLDVGTRGEQYF.

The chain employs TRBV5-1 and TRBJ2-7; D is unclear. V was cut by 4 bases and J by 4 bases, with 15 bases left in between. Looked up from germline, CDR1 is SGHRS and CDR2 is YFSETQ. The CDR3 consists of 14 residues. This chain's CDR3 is CASSIREEGYEQYF. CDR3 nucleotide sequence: TGCGCCAGCAGCATAAGGGAAGAAGGGTACGAGCAGTACTTC.

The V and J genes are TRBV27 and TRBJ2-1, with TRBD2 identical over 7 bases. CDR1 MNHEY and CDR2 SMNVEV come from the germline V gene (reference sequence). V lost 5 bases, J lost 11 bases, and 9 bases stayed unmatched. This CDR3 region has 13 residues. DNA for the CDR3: TGTGCCAGCAGTCCCCGACTAGCCCTCAAGCAGTTCTTC. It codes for CASSPRLALKQFF.

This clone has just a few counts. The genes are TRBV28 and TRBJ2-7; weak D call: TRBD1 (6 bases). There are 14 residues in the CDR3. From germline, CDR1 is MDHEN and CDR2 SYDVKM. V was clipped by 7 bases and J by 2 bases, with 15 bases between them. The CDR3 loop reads CASTLGALPYEQYF. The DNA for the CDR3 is TGTGCCAGCACCCTGGGGGCCCTCCCCTACGAGCAGTACTTC.

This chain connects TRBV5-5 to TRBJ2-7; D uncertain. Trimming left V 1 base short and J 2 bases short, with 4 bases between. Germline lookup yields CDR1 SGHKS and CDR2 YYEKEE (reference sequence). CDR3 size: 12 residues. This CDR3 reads CASSLSTYEQYF. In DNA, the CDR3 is TGTGCCAGCAGCTTGTCGACCTACGAGCAGTACTTC.

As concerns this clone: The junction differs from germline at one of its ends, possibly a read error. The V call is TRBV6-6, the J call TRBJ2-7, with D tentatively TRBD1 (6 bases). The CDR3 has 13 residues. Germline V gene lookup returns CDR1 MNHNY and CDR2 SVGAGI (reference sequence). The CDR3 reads CAISGTPTYEQYF. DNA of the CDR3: TGTGCCATCAGTGGGACACCCACCTACGAGCAGTACTTC.